The T cell receptor (beta chain) described here comes from a study of T cell repertoires in cytomegalovirus infection. Turning to the study itself: Public TCR beta signatures marked donors with CMV infection and the matching HLA.

This clonotype was detected many times. Its matching antigen is unknown. TCRdb reprocessed the reads via MiXCR and lists one record per CDR3 protein. The sample shows approximately 500,000 distinct CDR3 sequences, approximately 15% of them seen only once. The study, taken as a whole, reports: Ex vivo responses were dominated by HLA-C-restricted CMV-specific TCR beta clonotypes. Cumulative public TCR beta family frequency identified carriers of CMV plus the relevant HLA.

V was clipped by 10 bases and J by 8 bases, with 12 bases between them. CDR3 length: 12 amino acids. The specimen sequenced was CD8+ T cells from PBMCs. This sequence originates from a human donor in good health (CMV status not recorded). Some clones in this sample may be carry-over from other donors' samples. The rearrangement links TRBV12-3 or TRBV12-4 to TRBJ1-6; D possibly corresponds to TRBD1 (6 bases). CDR3 region: CAIRGLDSPLHF. CDR3 bases: TGTGCCATCAGGGGACTTGATTCACCCCTCCACTTT.